These 30 T cell receptor beta chains originate from one sample sequenced in a study of blood T cell repertoires in COVID-19. Measured with immunoSEQ multiplex PCR; TCRdb has only the in-frame clones, and not every one. Among 470,000 or so clones listed, 85% to 90% were seen once. Material for sequencing was peripheral blood. All receptors come from a woman under 40 with acute or convalescent COVID-19.

This clone was observed a single time. The V gene is TRBV2, the J gene TRBJ2-2, with 11 bases that match TRBD2. CDR3 length equals 14 residues. Germline loops: CDR1 SNHLY, CDR2 FYNNEI. J gave up 4 bases and V 8 bases, and 3 bases lay outside the gene matches. The CDR3 here is CASAGTSGTGELFF. CDR3 nucleotide sequence: TGTGCCAGCGCTGGGACTAGCGGCACCGGGGAGCTGTTTTTT.

The rearrangement links TRBV19 to TRBJ2-3, with no clear D. Trimming shortened V by 6 bases and J by 2 bases, and 9 bases separated the two germline ends. The CDR3 covers 13 residues. The V gene's germline CDR1 is LNHDA and CDR2 SQIVND (reference sequence). The CDR3 sequence: CASRERPTDTQYF. The CDR3 region has the DNA TGTGCCAGTAGGGAGAGGCCCACAGATACGCAGTATTTT.

This chain joins TRBV20-1 and TRBJ2-1; D gene unclear. CDR1 and CDR2 from the germline V gene are DFQATT and SNEGSKA (reference sequence). The CDR3 spans 13 residues. Trimming removed 3 bases from V and 9 bases from J, with 15 bases in between. The CDR3 bases are TGCAGTGCTAGTACCGCGCTCGCGCGTGAGCAGTTCTTC. Amino acid sequence: CSASTALAREQFF.

The V gene is TRBV27, the J gene TRBJ1-5, with unresolved D. V was cut by 5 bases and J by 4 bases, with 6 bases left in between. CDR3 length: 12 residues. Germline V gives CDR1 MNHEY, CDR2 SMNVEV (reference sequence). CDR3 amino acids: CASSGGNQPQHF. CDR3 coding DNA: TGTGCCAGCAGTGGAGGGAATCAGCCCCAGCATTTT.

The rearrangement links TRBV2 to TRBJ1-5; TRBD1 matches at 10 bases. V lost 7 bases and J lost 5; bases outside the gene matches: 8. Germline lookup yields CDR1 SNHLY and CDR2 FYNNEI. The CDR3 extends over 15 amino acids. DNA for the CDR3: TGTGCCAGCACCTCTAGTGGGACAGGGGATCAGCCCCAGCATTTT. Its protein is CASTSSGTGDQPQHF.

This chain connects TRBV6-6 to TRBJ1-6; possibly TRBD1 for D (5 bases). V dropped 10 bases and J dropped 6 bases, with 13 bases sitting between them. CDR1 MNHNY and CDR2 SVGAGI come from the germline V gene (reference sequence). This CDR3 contains 13 residues. DNA of the CDR3: TGTGCCACTAGGCGGGACGGTAATTCACCCCTCCACTTT. Its protein is CATRRDGNSPLHF.

V is TRBV5-1 and J is TRBJ2-2; D not certain. V was trimmed by 4 bases and J by 0 bases, leaving 13 bases between them. This CDR3 is built from 16 residues. CDR1 is SGHRS, CDR2 YFSETQ, per germline. The CDR3 region has the DNA TGCGCCAGCAGCATTGTCAGGCAAGCGAACACCGGGGAGCTGTTTTTT. Translating it yields CASSIVRQANTGELFF.

The chain is built from TRBV4-1 and TRBJ1-1; D uncertain. The CDR3 has 11 amino acids. The V gene's germline CDR1 is MGHRA and CDR2 YSYEKL. The V end lost 9 bases, the J end lost 7 bases, and 12 bases lay between the germline ends. CDR3 loop: CASLGRDEAFF. CDR3 DNA: TGCGCCAGTTTAGGGAGAGATGAAGCTTTCTTT.

To note about this clone: It may be a read error: a sequence one base away is much more abundant. The chain joins TRBV3-1 (or the pseudogene TRBV3-2) to TRBJ1-5, with no clear D. The CDR3 totals 13 residues. The germline V and J ends were trimmed by 3 bases and 3 bases, with 6 bases remaining between them. Looked up from germline, CDR1 is LGHDT and CDR2 is YNNKEL (reference sequence). CDR3 amino acids: CASSQRFNQPQHF. CDR3 nucleotide sequence: TGTGCCAGCAGCCAGCGTTTCAATCAGCCCCAGCATTTT.

This chain links TRBV6-1 with TRBJ1-2; perhaps TRBD1 as D (6 bases). This CDR3 contains 14 residues. In germline, CDR1 is MNHNS, CDR2 SASEGT. Trimming shortened V by 2 bases and J by 7 bases, and 14 bases separated the two germline ends. CDR3 DNA sequence: TGTGCCAGCAGTGAACGGGGGGGCCCGTTTGGCTACACCTTC. Translation gives CASSERGGPFGYTF.

The gene calls are TRBV7-2 and TRBJ1-2, with 7 bases lining up with TRBD1. The germline V gene has CDR1 SGHTA and CDR2 FQGNSA. Losses at the gene ends were 6 bases for V and 3 bases for J; bases not matched to a gene: 16. The CDR3 length is 17 residues. As DNA, the CDR3 is TGTGCCAGCAGATACAAGACGGGTCTCGGGACAGACTATGGCTACACCTTC. The encoded protein is CASRYKTGLGTDYGYTF. Looking up the rest from reference TRBV7-2 and TRBJ1-2 gives the full variable domain: GAGVSQSPSNKVTEKGKDVELRCDPISGHTALYWYRQSLGQGLEFLIYFQGNSAPDKSGLPSDRFSAERTGGSVSTLTIQRTQQEDSAVYLCASRYKTGLGTDYGYTFGSGTRLTVV.

The CDR3 coding sequence is TGTGCCAGCAGTTACTCATCCGATCCGGCCTACGAGCAGTACTTC. This sequence encodes CASSYSSDPAYEQYF. The chain has TRBV6-6 and TRBJ2-7; D is ambiguous. V lost 0 bases and J lost 2, with 11 bases in between. The CDR3 loop spans 15 amino acids. CDR1 MNHNY and CDR2 SVGAGI come from the germline V gene (reference sequence).

The CDR3: CASSAPSGGRTDTQYF. CDR3 DNA sequence: TGTGCCAGCAGCGCACCTAGCGGGGGGCGCACAGATACGCAGTATTTT. This chain joins TRBV9 and TRBJ2-3, with TRBD2 matching over 11 bases. The V gene end was trimmed by 3 bases and the J gene end by 1 base; junction bases not matched to a gene: 4. Germline-derived CDR1 and CDR2 are SGDLS and YYNGEE. CDR3 length: 16 residues.

The CDR3 reads CSASRGGPVYEQYF. The CDR3 DNA reads as TGCAGTGCTAGTCGCGGGGGGCCCGTCTACGAGCAGTACTTC. The V and J genes are TRBV20-1 and TRBJ2-7; TRBD2 matches at 8 bases. Germline trimming cut 3 bases from V and 3 bases from J; bases unmatched to any gene: 7. CDR1 and CDR2 from the germline V gene are DFQATT and SNEGSKA (reference sequence). CDR3 size: 14 residues.

This rearrangement joins TRBV5-5 to TRBJ2-1; the D is unclear. The CDR3 sequence is 15 residues long. Germline-derived CDR1 and CDR2 are SGHKS and YYEKEE (reference sequence). The germline V and J ends were trimmed by 5 bases and 0 bases, with 12 bases remaining between them. The CDR3 here is CASSYVVSSYNEQFF. The CDR3 region has the DNA TGTGCCAGCAGTTATGTGGTCAGCTCCTACAATGAGCAGTTCTTC.

This sequence joins TRBV9 and TRBJ1-1, with D unclear. The CDR3 has 13 residues. Trimming took off 1 base at V and 1 base at J, with 5 bases between the two ends. Looked up from germline, CDR1 is SGDLS and CDR2 is YYNGEE. In DNA form, the CDR3 reads TGTGCCAGCAGCGTAATTCGGAACACTGAAGCTTTCTTT. It yields the protein CASSVIRNTEAFF.

This clone came up many times. This chain uses TRBV27 with TRBJ1-2; D is undetermined. CDR3 length: 14 amino acids. V lost 5 bases and J 0 bases, leaving 10 bases between the germline ends. Germline loops: CDR1 MNHEY, CDR2 SMNVEV (reference sequence). CDR3 coding DNA: TGTGCCAGCAGTCCTAGATATACTAACTATGGCTACACCTTC. It yields the protein CASSPRYTNYGYTF.

On this clone: Distinct nucleotide sequences in the sample also encode this CDR3. The chain is built from TRBV6-5 and TRBJ1-1; D unclear. Germline CDR1 MNHEY, CDR2 SVGAGI. The CDR3 loop spans 11 amino acids. V gave up 6 bases and J gave up 7 bases, with 9 bases separating them. CDR3 loop: CASRSGSEAFF. CDR3 DNA sequence: TGTGCCAGCAGAAGCGGGAGTGAAGCTTTCTTT.

This chain links TRBV11-2 with TRBJ2-1; D ambiguous. V lost 0 bases, J lost 9 bases, and 6 bases lay in between. CDR3 length: 12 residues. Looked up from germline, CDR1 is SGHAT and CDR2 is FQNNGV. The CDR3 loop reads CASSLEPGEQFF. The DNA of the CDR3 is TGTGCCAGCAGCTTAGAGCCGGGTGAGCAGTTCTTC.

The V and J genes are TRBV7-9 and TRBJ1-1; tentative D call: TRBD1 (5 bases). Germline-derived CDR1 and CDR2 are SEHNR and FQNEAQ (reference sequence). V lost 5 bases to trimming and J lost 4 bases, with 20 bases between them. This CDR3 has 16 residues. The DNA of the CDR3 is TGTGCCAGCAGCCCCCGCGCAGGGAAAATTTTCACTGAAGCTTTCTTT. Encoded protein: CASSPRAGKIFTEAFF.

The chain couples TRBV11-1 to TRBJ1-4; tentative D call: TRBD1 (6 bases). The CDR3 sequence is 14 residues long. V lost 5 bases and J 8 bases, leaving 15 bases between the germline ends. Germline CDR1 and CDR2: SGHAT and FQDESV (reference sequence). DNA of the CDR3: TGTGCCAGCAGCCCGGGACACCCTGAGGAAAAACTGTTTTTT. Its translation: CASSPGHPEEKLFF.

This clone was counted a single time. The gene calls are TRBV29-1 and TRBJ1-2, with D perhaps matching TRBD1 (5 bases). The CDR3 is made up of 13 amino acids. V was cut by 6 bases and J by 5 bases, with 16 bases left in between. The germline CDR1 and CDR2 sequences are SQVTM and ANQGSEA. CDR3 coding DNA: TGCAGCGTCTCCATGGGGGGACGTTATGGCTACACCTTC. Translation gives CSVSMGGRYGYTF.

The V and J genes are TRBV7-3 and TRBJ1-1, with 8 bases identical to TRBD1. J gave up 1 base and V 1 base, and 5 bases lay outside the gene matches. The germline CDR1 and CDR2 sequences are SGHTA and FQGTGA. The CDR3 contains 16 residues. CDR3 sequence: CASSLRGTGRNTEAFF. CDR3 nucleotide sequence: TGTGCCAGCAGCTTAAGGGGGACAGGCAGGAACACTGAAGCTTTCTTT.

The chain recombines TRBV25-1 with TRBJ2-7, with TRBD1 as a possible D gene (6 bases). This CDR3 is built from 14 residues. V was shortened by 4 bases and J by 2 bases, with 12 bases between the two germline ends. CDR1 and CDR2 (germline): MGHDK, SYGVNS. The CDR3 DNA reads TGTGCCAGCAGTGGGTGGACAGACGCCTACGAGCAGTACTTC. It yields the protein CASSGWTDAYEQYF.

The chain is built from TRBV3-1 (or the pseudogene TRBV3-2) and TRBJ2-7; 8 positions match TRBD1. Germline values: CDR1 LGHDT, CDR2 YNNKEL (reference sequence). This CDR3 comprises 14 residues. J lost 3 bases, V lost 6 bases, and 7 bases had no gene match. DNA of the CDR3: TGTGCCAGCAGAAAGACAGGGGTCGGCTACGAGCAGTACTTC. It yields the protein CASRKTGVGYEQYF.

The chain has TRBV29-1 and TRBJ1-1; D unresolved. The CDR3 covers 11 residues. Germline values: CDR1 SQVTM, CDR2 ANQGSEA. V was pared by 4 bases and J by 11 bases, with 14 bases between. CDR3 DNA sequence: TGCAGCGTTGCCGATGTCAGCGACGCTTTCTTT. Amino acids: CSVADVSDAFF.

CDR3 bases: TGTGCCAGCGGCTACAGGGGGGATCAGCCCCAGCATTTT. Translated, it gives CASGYRGDQPQHF. V gene TRBV2 combines with J gene TRBJ1-5; 8 positions match TRBD1. Germline V gene sequence: CDR1 SNHLY, CDR2 FYNNEI. This CDR3 is built from 13 residues. The V gene end was trimmed by 8 bases and the J gene end by 5 bases; junction bases not matched to a gene: 5.

This clone was counted once. This chain joins TRBV19 and TRBJ2-5; 11 positions match TRBD1. The CDR3 runs 17 residues. The germline V gene has CDR1 LNHDA and CDR2 SQIVND (reference sequence). V dropped 0 bases and J dropped 2; count of bases not matched to a gene: 5. In DNA, the CDR3 is TGTGCCAGTAGTATAGATTGGACAGGGGGCGGACAAGAGACCCAGTACTTC. Translated: CASSIDWTGGGQETQYF.

This rearrangement joins TRBV9 to TRBJ2-5; no clear D gene. Trimming left V 0 bases short and J 2 bases short, with 8 bases between. The CDR3 totals 14 residues. Germline assignment: CDR1 SGDLS and CDR2 YYNGEE. In nucleotides, the CDR3 is TGTGCCAGCAGCGTAGGTTACAGACAAGAGACCCAGTACTTC. It encodes CASSVGYRQETQYF.

The chain is built from TRBV5-4 and TRBJ1-2, with 8 bases fitting TRBD1. CDR3 length equals 14 residues. J was trimmed by 3 bases and V by 3 bases; bases with no gene match: 4. Germline lookup yields CDR1 SGHNT and CDR2 YYREEE (reference sequence). In DNA, the CDR3 is TGTGCCAGCAGCTCAGGGACAGGTTACTATGGCTACACCTTC. Its translation: CASSSGTGYYGYTF.